This entry features one T cell receptor (beta chain) sequence. Its recognized antigen is unknown. The sample holds no much larger clone one base away, and base qualities are not on file. Trimming costs V 4 bases and J 5 bases, and their ends lie 13 bases apart. The CDR3 numbers 13 residues from cysteine through phenylalanine. The only DNA kept is the CDR3, 39 bases in frame from the first base. CDR1 and CDR2 (SGHDT, YYEEEE) derive from the germline V gene. The entire amount of isolated RNA was reverse transcribed using the High Capacity cDNA Reverse Transcription Kit, so the sequenced TCRB transcripts were expressed ones. Deep immunoSEQ sequencing was performed on naive, central memory and regulatory T cell samples, with an average of roughly 3.6 million total reads per sample. After sorted cells were lysed in RLT buffer, RNA was extracted with DNase-treated RNeasy Micro or Mini kits, with the choice depending on cell number. To prevent cross-contamination, each cell subset was processed individually, whereas patient and healthy donor samples were processed jointly. The immunoSEQ multiplex PCR was used to amplify TCRB sequences from cDNA, yielding 87-bp fragments that span the CDR3 region. Sequencing of the amplicons was performed on the Illumina HiSeq platform. For the original study's pipeline: Synthetic template baselines were used to correct PCR bias computationally, reads within Hamming distance 2 were collapsed together, and singletons that could not be merged were discarded. Reads were aligned against IMGT so that V, D and J genes, CDR3 length and insertions or deletions at six rearrangement sites could be assigned. Within each subset, clonotype counts were normalized to sorted cell number, after which true diversity and Gini coefficients were computed with the tcR R package. Repertoire sharing was quantified using the overlap coefficient calculated on TCRB nucleotide sequences. As a proxy for the pre-selection repertoire, out-of-frame TCRB sequences from naive cells were analyzed. In TCRdb, the immuneACCESS table is reduced to in-frame sequences with V and J assigned. These tables do not hold every clone; where another copy was compared, an unresolved V gene accounts for under half, and the others remain unexplained. The V and J calls and clone size come from that table; D and trimming were worked out from the DNA. A total of around 330,000 clones appear in this sample, approximately 11% of them only once. The biggest ten clones account for about 0.015% of the sample.

This specimen belongs to a study of beta chain features in type 1 diabetes (dated 2018 in TCRdb). About the investigation overall: Patients and healthy donors did not differ in mean age, gender distribution, total cell number or subset yield. Whereas all 28 donors provided naive and central memory subsets, regulatory and stem cell-like memory subsets were isolated from just 8 patients and about eight healthy donors. The study compared the TCRB repertoires of sorted circulating CD4+ T cell subsets in recently diagnosed type 1 diabetes patients with those in matched healthy donors. A total of about 100 million sorted cells were examined across all samples, and RNA yield correlated strongly with the number of cells per subset.

The research as a whole found: Because small numbers of individuals were included in the HLA sub-analyses, any influence of HLA type on TCRB rearrangement was left unresolved. PCR may preferentially amplify shorter templates, but because patient and control samples were amplified and corrected together, any resulting skew would affect both groups equally. A moderate but significant shortening of TCRB CDR3 length was observed in type 1 diabetes patients in all four CD4+ subsets. Fewer insertions and more nucleotide deletions at VDJ recombination sites were observed in patients with type 1 diabetes, implying thymic rearrangement abnormalities. Sequencing cDNA rather than genomic DNA could over-represent highly expressing activated cells, although activation and CD3 levels did not differ between groups. The naive, central memory and regulatory TCRB repertoires appeared to resemble one another more closely among patients than among healthy donors.

Each donor gave one peripheral blood draw, approximately 110 mL on average, collected into heparinised tubes. A BD FACSAria II and a panel including CD45RO, CCR7, CD25, CD127, CD95 and CD27 were used to sort naive, central memory, regulatory and stem cell-like memory CD4+ T cells. All sorted populations exceeded 95% purity. Right away, PBMCs were isolated by Lymphoprep density gradient centrifugation and were stained directly, with no culture step. Samples were stained and sorted in pairs, with one healthy donor and one patient per experiment, so that batch effects were minimized. The chain couples TRBV5-6 to TRBJ2-7; possibly the D gene is TRBD1, per 7 matching bases. Sample: naive CD4+ T cells from blood. Interpreted using the paper, the cell subset or site label stands for: true naive CD4+ T cells. This sequence was found in a woman under 40 in good health. The CDR3 protein: CASSPDREDEQYF. The DNA sequence is TGTGCCAGCAGCCCAGACAGGGAGGACGAGCAGTACTTC.